The source of this TCR beta chain is a study of PD-1 blockade in classical Hodgkin lymphoma. Study findings and constraints: Newly diagnosed patients and complete responders had comparable diversity at baseline. In CD4+ cells, TCR diversity went up significantly by C4D1, but in CD8+ cells it did not. Newly diagnosed patients reportedly trailed healthy donors in baseline TCR diversity.

Here immunoSEQ multiplex PCR was the method, and the copy in TCRdb shows in-frame clones only, minus some. This sample has 15,000 to 20,000 clones, with roughly nine tenths found just once. The time point was: cycle 4 day 1 (C4D1), after 6 weeks of nivolumab. There was relapse after autologous stem cell transplantation in every patient, and there was variation in brentuximab vedotin exposure. Isolated CD8+ T cells were derived from thawed PBMCs through magnetic negative selection. Trimming took off 0 bases at V and 4 bases at J, with 18 bases between the two ends. CDR1 MNHEY and CDR2 SMNVEV come from the germline V gene (reference sequence). The CDR3 has 17 amino acids. This clone has just one count. As yet, its antigen is unknown.

This clonotype originated in a human donor with classical Hodgkin lymphoma. Material: CD8+ T cells from blood, obtained before the fourth cycle of nivolumab. This chain joins TRBV27 and TRBJ1-2; D is possibly TRBD1 (5 bases). The CDR3 DNA is TGTGCCAGCAGTTTATCGGCTAAAGGGGCCTCCGTCTATGGCTACACCTTC. Translation: CASSLSAKGASVYGYTF.